This T cell receptor beta chain was found in a study of early T cells in non-severe SARS-CoV-2 infection. In the study overall: Bulk RNA isolated from unsorted whole blood underwent sequencing; chains were not paired. The study's findings and limits: Missing private and CD4 specificities, VDJdb matching favored anti-spike CD8 responses.

Attachment of unique molecular identifiers was made to individual cDNA molecules. MiXCR was run by TCRdb on the 5' RACE reads, yielding one entry per CDR3 protein. The data contain roughly 12,000 distinct CDR3 sequences, around 4.9% of them singletons. The CDR3 contains 13 residues. CDR1 and CDR2 (germline): SGHAT, FQNNGV. V was cut by 4 bases and J by 7 bases, with 8 bases left in between. This clonotype was seen at least ten times. Its antigen remains unidentified. This TCR came from an adult who was a healthcare worker with PCR-confirmed SARS-CoV-2 infection or an uninfected control (not recorded which). The sequenced material came from whole blood. The chain has TRBV11-2 and TRBJ1-6; maybe TRBD1 (5 bases). This CDR3 is CASSWGRNSPLHF. For the CDR3, the DNA is TGTGCCAGCAGCTGGGGCAGGAATTCACCCCTCCACTTT.